These 20 T cell receptor beta chains were all obtained from the same sample, sequenced in a study of cytomegalovirus exposure and HLA in healthy donors. PCR was performed using 60 Vbeta and 13 Jbeta primers. TCRdb's table, derived via immunoSEQ multiplex PCR, lists solely in-frame clones and lacks some. The table includes roughly 110,000 clones, about four fifths detected once. The sequenced sample consisted of PBMCs. The receptors were gathered from a man aged 45-65 years in good health and CMV-seronegative.

This clone was counted once. This sequence joins TRBV19 and TRBJ2-2; TRBD1 aligns across 7 bases. There are 19 residues in the CDR3. The trim removed 0 bases at V and 1 base at J, leaving 11 bases unmatched. Germline CDR1 reads LNHDA; CDR2 reads SQIVND (reference sequence). The CDR3: CASSIERFQDRQNTGELFF. The CDR3 DNA reads as TGTGCCAGTAGTATAGAAAGATTCCAGGACAGGCAGAACACCGGGGAGCTGTTTTTT.

The chain joins TRBV7-2 to TRBJ2-7; the D gene is possibly TRBD2 (6 bases). Deletions cut 0 bases from V and 5 bases from J, with 8 bases between. In germline, CDR1 is SGHTA, CDR2 FQGNSA. CDR3 length equals 13 residues. Written as DNA, the CDR3 is TGTGCCAGCAGCTTAGCAGGAGGGAACGAGCAGTACTTC. The encoded protein is CASSLAGGNEQYF. Supplemented by reference TRBV7-2 and TRBJ2-7, the full variable domain reads GAGVSQSPSNKVTEKGKDVELRCDPISGHTALYWYRQSLGQGLEFLIYFQGNSAPDKSGLPSDRFSAERTGGSVSTLTIQRTQQEDSAVYLCASSLAGGNEQYFGPGTRLTVT.

The chain recombines TRBV7-2 with TRBJ2-4; 7 nucleotides line up with TRBD1. CDR1 is SGHTA, CDR2 FQGNSA, per germline. Losses at the gene ends were 6 bases for V and 0 bases for J; bases not matched to a gene: 8. The CDR3 contains 16 residues. In DNA, the CDR3 is TGTGCCAGCAGAACGACAGGGATGCGAGCCAAAAACATTCAGTACTTC. Its translation is CASRTTGMRAKNIQYF.

This clone was seen only a few times. The chain recombines TRBV27 with TRBJ1-5, with D possibly being TRBD1 (6 bases). V lost 3 bases to trimming and J lost 4 bases, with 7 bases between them. CDR3 length equals 13 residues. Germline V gene data show CDR1 as MNHEY and CDR2 as SMNVEV (reference sequence). The CDR3 reads CASSFQGNQPQHF. CDR3 in DNA: TGTGCCAGCAGTTTTCAGGGGAATCAGCCCCAGCATTTT.

The chain joins TRBV4-3 to TRBJ2-2, with D hard to call. This CDR3 contains 14 residues. Trimming pared 1 base from V and 0 bases from J, leaving 3 bases between. The germline gives CDR1 LGHNA, CDR2 YSLEER. CDR3 in amino acids: CASSQVTNTGELFF. CDR3 coding DNA: TGCGCCAGCAGCCAAGTAACGAACACCGGGGAGCTGTTTTTT.

The J gene is TRBJ1-3, the V gene TRBV15, with no clear D. V was shortened by 1 base and J by 1 base, with 11 bases between the two germline ends. The germline CDR1 and CDR2 sequences are LNHNV and YYDKDF (reference sequence). The CDR3 spans 16 residues. Here the CDR3 DNA reads TGTGCCACCAGCAGAGGAGGGTCGAGTTCTGGAAACACCATATATTTT. It yields the protein CATSRGGSSSGNTIYF.

This sequence joins TRBV7-8 and TRBJ1-5; 7 bases line up with TRBD1. Unmatched junction bases numbered 13, after V lost 5 bases and J lost 6 bases. The germline V gene has CDR1 SGHVS and CDR2 FQNEAQ. This CDR3 spans 16 amino acids. CDR3 coding DNA: TGTGCCAGCAGCCGCGACAGGGCCGCGGTCCGTCAGCCCCAGCATTTT. As protein: CASSRDRAAVRQPQHF.

The rearrangement links TRBV5-6 to TRBJ1-2; 9 bases agree with TRBD1. There are 14 residues in the CDR3. Per the germline V gene, CDR1 is SGHDT and CDR2 is YYEEEE. V was pared by 7 bases and J by 1 base, with 5 bases of the junction left unmatched. The CDR3 bases are TGTGCCAGCGGCCGGGACAGGGTTAACTATGGCTACACCTTC. This sequence encodes CASGRDRVNYGYTF.

The gene calls are TRBV2 and TRBJ2-2, with no clear D. There are 15 residues in the CDR3. Trimming stripped 3 bases from V and 2 bases from J, with 10 bases between. Germline V gene data show CDR1 as SNHLY and CDR2 as FYNNEI. CDR3 sequence reads: CASSELAGNTGELFF. The CDR3 DNA reads as TGTGCCAGCAGTGAGTTAGCCGGAAACACCGGGGAGCTGTTTTTT.

The V gene is TRBV29-1, the J gene TRBJ2-7; 7 bases align to TRBD1. CDR3 length: 13 residues. V shed 6 bases and J 0 bases; nucleotides not matched to a gene: 5. Germline V lookup: CDR1 SQVTM, CDR2 ANQGSEA. The DNA of the CDR3 is TGCAGCGTAGGACAGGTGAGCTCCTACGAGCAGTACTTC. Protein sequence: CSVGQVSSYEQYF.

This chain joins TRBV6-6 and TRBJ1-5, with a tentative D call TRBD1 (5 bases). CDR1 MNHNY and CDR2 SVGAGI come from the germline V gene (reference sequence). Between the trimmed V and J ends, which lost 6 bases and 0 bases, there was a span of 9 bases. The CDR3 extends over 14 amino acids. The CDR3 nucleotides are TGTGCCAGCAGACTGACAGATAGCAATCAGCCCCAGCATTTT. Residues: CASRLTDSNQPQHF.

A remark on this clone: The sample contains more than one DNA sequence encoding this CDR3. V is TRBV2 and J is TRBJ1-5, with 7 bases fitting TRBD1. Trimming removed 5 bases from V and 4 bases from J; junction bases left unmatched: 2. CDR3 length equals 13 residues. Germline CDR1 is SNHLY and CDR2 is FYNNEI. The CDR3 sequence: CASSRDSNQPQHF. The CDR3 coding sequence is TGTGCCAGCAGTAGGGACAGTAATCAGCCCCAGCATTTT.

This clone was counted between two and nine times. This chain uses TRBV19 with TRBJ1-2, with 9 bases aligning to TRBD1. The germline V gene encodes CDR1 LNHDA and CDR2 SQIVND (reference sequence). V dropped 3 bases and J dropped 5; count of bases not matched to a gene: 10. The length of the CDR3 is 16 residues. The CDR3 spells CASSILQGAKEYGYTF. Written as DNA, the CDR3 is TGTGCCAGTAGTATTTTACAGGGGGCGAAGGAGTATGGCTACACCTTC.

The chain links TRBV30 to TRBJ1-3; D is possibly TRBD1 (5 bases). CDR3 length: 16 amino acids. Germline V CDR1 and CDR2: GTSNPN, SVGIG (reference sequence). V was trimmed by 0 bases and J by 2 bases, leaving 14 bases between them. The DNA for the CDR3 is TGTGCCTGGAGTGTGGTACAGGCCCCCCCTGGAAACACCATATATTTT. Protein: CAWSVVQAPPGNTIYF.

This clone occurred once. The chain couples TRBV10-1 to TRBJ2-3; a possible D gene is TRBD2 (5 bases). The germline V and J ends were trimmed by 2 bases and 10 bases, with 10 bases remaining between them. The CDR3 extends over 12 amino acids. Germline CDR1 and CDR2: WNHNN and SYGVQD (reference sequence). CDR3 sequence (DNA): TGCGCCAGCAGTGAGCGGGGATGGGCGCAGTATTTT. Translating gives CASSERGWAQYF.

V is TRBV6-4 and J is TRBJ1-2, with D maybe TRBD1 (5 bases). This CDR3 has 13 residues. V lost 2 bases and J lost 2, with 6 bases in between. The germline V gene has CDR1 MRHNA and CDR2 SNTAGT. The CDR3, as DNA: TGTGCCAGCAGTGACCGGGGGAACTATGGCTACACCTTC. As protein: CASSDRGNYGYTF.

The chain uses TRBV6-5 and TRBJ2-1, with 7 bases fitting TRBD2. The trim removed 2 bases at V and 5 bases at J, leaving 9 bases unmatched. Germline CDR1 and CDR2: MNHEY and SVGAGI. CDR3 length equals 16 residues. CDR3 coding DNA: TGTGCCAGCAGTTACGCCTGGGGGGGGATCAACAATGAGCAGTTCTTC. Translation gives CASSYAWGGINNEQFF.

The rearrangement joins TRBV6-5 to TRBJ2-7; 11 positions match TRBD2. After removal of 7 bases from V and 0 bases from J, the junction contained 2 bases not matched to a gene. Germline CDR1 and CDR2: MNHEY and SVGAGI. The CDR3 is 14 amino acids. In DNA form, the CDR3 reads TGTGCCAGCAAACTAGCGGGGGACTCCTACGAGCAGTACTTC. Amino acid sequence: CASKLAGDSYEQYF.

This clone was picked up a small number of times. The V call is TRBV16, the J call TRBJ1-2; D gene ambiguous. The CDR3 extends over 14 amino acids. CDR1 is KGHSY, CDR2 FQNENV, per germline. Trimming stripped 0 bases from V and 5 bases from J, with 10 bases between. Written as DNA, the CDR3 is TGTGCCAGCAGCCAATCGATGGCAGCGTATGGCTACACCTTC. This encodes CASSQSMAAYGYTF.

This sequence joins TRBV6-5 and TRBJ1-1, with 7 bases that match TRBD1. The CDR3 covers 13 residues. Germline V gene data show CDR1 as MNHEY and CDR2 as SVGAGI. J was trimmed by 5 bases and V by 8 bases; bases with no gene match: 8. DNA for the CDR3: TGTGCCAGCGGAACTTCAGGGGGAACTGAAGCTTTCTTT. It encodes CASGTSGGTEAFF.